This entry lists 2 T cell receptor beta chains sequenced from one sample in a study of blood T cell repertoires in COVID-19. TCRdb's copy holds only in-frame clones and misses some; the assay was immunoSEQ multiplex PCR. The repertoire holds 150,000 to 170,000 clones, 75% to 80% seen once, with approximately 1.8% in the top ten. The sample consisted of peripheral blood. The source is a man of 80 years or more with acute or convalescent COVID-19.

This clone was found once. The rearrangement uses TRBV18 and TRBJ1-5; 7 nucleotides align to TRBD1. The V gene end was trimmed by 6 bases and the J gene end by 5 bases; junction bases not matched to a gene: 13. CDR3 length: 16 residues. Per the germline V gene, CDR1 is KGHSH and CDR2 is LQKENI. Here the CDR3 reads CASSLKTDRADQPQHF. CDR3 nucleotide sequence: TGTGCCAGCTCCCTAAAAACCGACAGGGCGGATCAGCCCCAGCATTTT.

The CDR3, as DNA: TGTGCCAGCAGCCTCAGACAGGCCGAGGTTGGGGAGCTGTTTTTT. Its translation: CASSLRQAEVGELFF. V is TRBV4-2 and J is TRBJ2-2; D may be TRBD1 (6 bases). Germline V gene lookup returns CDR1 LGHNA and CDR2 YNFKEQ. Trimming took off 4 bases at V and 8 bases at J, with 17 bases between the two ends. The CDR3 length is 15 residues.